This TCR beta chain was recorded in a study of T cells in Graves' hyperthyroidism and ophthalmopathy. Patients having uncontrolled infection, another autoimmune disease, pregnancy or lactation were not included. Orbital computed tomography and thyroid ultrasound, together with serum TRAb and thyroxine and clinical symptoms, were used for diagnoses. The source material, RNA transcripts, was used to amplify TCR beta CDR3 regions. The TCR CDR3 was amplified in a first-round RT-PCR using the HTBI primer set. TCRdb called the multiplex PCR reads again in MiXCR, with one record for every CDR3 protein. This sample has a few hundred thousand distinct CDR3 sequences, with 12% to 15% found just once. This clonotype has ten or more counts. The V and J ends lost 5 bases and 3 bases, in that order; junction bases with no gene match: 5. CDR3 length: 16 residues. The germline gives CDR1 MDHEN, CDR2 SYDVKM.

V and J are TRBV28 and TRBJ2-2; TRBD1 agrees at 11 bases. This receptor was obtained from a woman in her thirties or forties with Graves' hyperthyroidism. The sequenced sample consisted of blood. The CDR3 bases are TGTGCCAGCAGTAATAGGGACAGGGGGGACACCGGGGAGCTGTTTTTT. Protein product: CASSNRDRGDTGELFF.